Included here is one T cell receptor beta chain sequence, with context. Its antigen is unidentified. This sample is part of a study of T cell responses to AZD1222 COVID-19 vaccine. Study outcomes and limitations: Only a handful of AZD1222 recipients, several in all, had baseline seropositivity. Females made up more of the donors, who were largely white British, and clonal diversity may have come out too low. Repertoires were obtained solely post-peak T cell response.

Repertoires were generated with immunoSEQ multiplex PCR, while TCRdb's copy carries only in-frame clones and drops some. The table records roughly 100,000 clones, roughly 89% of them present only once. The length of the CDR3 is 15 residues. CDR1 and CDR2 (germline): SGHTA, FQGNSA. V lost 1 base and J lost 5; bases outside the gene matches: 2. The chain recombines TRBV7-2 with TRBJ2-3; 11 positions agree with TRBD2. The clonotype comes from an adult in good health. The material was peripheral blood, obtained on day 0 of AZD1222 vaccination. CDR3 DNA sequence: TGTGCCAGCAGCTTAGGTAGCGGGAGGGGAGATACGCAGTATTTT. Its protein is CASSLGSGRGDTQYF.